These T cell receptor beta chains were read from a single sample in a study of T cell clones after liver transplantation. Method: immunoSEQ multiplex PCR; TCRdb's copy keeps in-frame clones and lacks some. The sample has around 110,000 clones, over 75% seen once. Material: CD4+ T cells from blood, obtained 12 months after liver transplant. These receptors were obtained from a human patient who received a liver transplant. Some T cells may be supplied by the graft donor. The CDR3 runs from the conserved cysteine through the conserved F or W. A D gene is named only where the DNA matches it firmly. Size tells how often a clone was seen (once, few, many) or the class of an expanded clone, and some rows leave it out.

v_gene: TRBV30
j_gene: TRBJ2-2
d_gene: NA
abundance: NA
CDR3nt: TGTGCCCAAAACAGGGTTCGGACCGGGGAGCTGTTTTTT
CDR3aa: CAQNRVRTGELFF

v_gene: TRBV5-1
j_gene: TRBJ1-1
d_gene: NA
abundance: NA
CDR3nt: TGCGCCAGCAGCTTGGGGGGGCCCTTGAACACTGAAGCTTTCTTT
CDR3aa: CASSLGGPLNTEAFF

v_gene: TRBV14
j_gene: TRBJ1-1
d_gene: NA
abundance: NA
CDR3nt: TGTGCCAGCAGCCAAATTCGACAGATTAACACTGAAGCTTTCTTT
CDR3aa: CASSQIRQINTEAFF

v_gene: TRBV18
j_gene: TRBJ1-1
d_gene: NA
abundance: NA
CDR3nt: TGTGCCAGCTCACCAAGGCAGGCAGATGAAGCTTTCTTT
CDR3aa: CASSPRQADEAFF

v_gene: TRBV19
j_gene: TRBJ2-3
d_gene: TRBD1
abundance: NA
CDR3nt: TGTGCCAGTAGTATACAGACAGGGGTCACAGATACGCAGTATTTT
CDR3aa: CASSIQTGVTDTQYF

v_gene: TRBV19
j_gene: TRBJ2-5
d_gene: NA
abundance: NA
CDR3nt: TGTGCCAGTAGCCCATCCGGGGGCCCGCAAGAGACCCAGTACTTC
CDR3aa: CASSPSGGPQETQYF

v_gene: TRBV9
j_gene: TRBJ2-5
d_gene: NA
abundance: NA
CDR3nt: TGTGCCAGCAGCGTGGGGACGATAAAAGAGACCCAGTACTTC
CDR3aa: CASSVGTIKETQYF

v_gene: TRBV14
j_gene: TRBJ2-1
d_gene: TRBD2
abundance: NA
CDR3nt: TGTGCCAGCAGCCAAAGACTAGCGGGAGGGCCGGGTGTTTACAATGAGCAGTTCTTC
CDR3aa: CASSQRLAGGPGVYNEQFF

v_gene: TRBV7-2
j_gene: TRBJ2-7
d_gene: NA
abundance: NA
CDR3nt: TGTGCCAGCAGCTTTCAGGGGAGCGAGCAGTACTTC
CDR3aa: CASSFQGSEQYF

v_gene: TRBV9
j_gene: TRBJ2-3
d_gene: TRBD2
abundance: NA
CDR3nt: TGTGCCAGCAGCGTAGGGAAAGCGGGATTCGATACGCAGTATTTT
CDR3aa: CASSVGKAGFDTQYF

v_gene: TRBV7-2
j_gene: TRBJ2-1
d_gene: NA
abundance: NA
CDR3nt: TGTGCCAGCAGCGTCGGGACCTACAATGAGCAGTTCTTC
CDR3aa: CASSVGTYNEQFF

v_gene: TRBV7-9
j_gene: TRBJ1-1
d_gene: NA
abundance: NA
CDR3nt: TGTGCCAGCAGCATTACAGGGCCGGTCACTGAAGCTTTCTTT
CDR3aa: CASSITGPVTEAFF

v_gene: TRBV11-3
j_gene: TRBJ2-7
d_gene: NA
abundance: NA
CDR3nt: TGTGCCAGCAGCTTAGGACCGTCCGAGCAGTACTTC
CDR3aa: CASSLGPSEQYF

v_gene: TRBV29-1
j_gene: TRBJ2-1
d_gene: TRBD2
abundance: NA
CDR3nt: TGCAGCGTTGCTAGCGGGAGGGGATTAAATGAGCAGTTCTTC
CDR3aa: CSVASGRGLNEQFF

v_gene: TRBV10-3
j_gene: TRBJ1-1
d_gene: NA
abundance: NA
CDR3nt: TGTGCCATCAGGAGGACGCTAGGGGCGACTGAAGCTTTCTTT
CDR3aa: CAIRRTLGATEAFF

v_gene: TRBV28
j_gene: TRBJ2-2
d_gene: TRBD2
abundance: NA
CDR3nt: TGTGCCACCAGAATTAGCGGGAAAGGCGGGGAGCTGTTTTTT
CDR3aa: CATRISGKGGELFF

v_gene: TRBV11-2
j_gene: TRBJ2-1
d_gene: TRBD2
abundance: NA
CDR3nt: TGTGCCAGCAGCCACCATGGCTTAGCGGGGCACAATGAGCAGTTCTTC
CDR3aa: CASSHHGLAGHNEQFF

v_gene: TRBV18
j_gene: TRBJ1-2
d_gene: NA
abundance: few
CDR3nt: TGTGCCAGCTCACCCCCTTTCAACTATGGCTACACCTTC
CDR3aa: CASSPPFNYGYTF

v_gene: TRBV11-2
j_gene: TRBJ2-3
d_gene: NA
abundance: NA
CDR3nt: TGTGCCAGCAGCTTATCAGCCACGGATACGCAGTATTTT
CDR3aa: CASSLSATDTQYF

v_gene: TRBV27
j_gene: TRBJ1-4
d_gene: TRBD1
abundance: NA
CDR3nt: TGTGCCAGCAGTTTGGGACAGGATAATGAAAAACTGTTTTTT
CDR3aa: CASSLGQDNEKLFF

v_gene: TRBV19
j_gene: TRBJ1-5
d_gene: NA
abundance: NA
CDR3nt: TGTGCCAGTAGGACAGGACCTAGCAATCAGCCCCAGCATTTT
CDR3aa: CASRTGPSNQPQHF

v_gene: TRBV9
j_gene: TRBJ2-5
d_gene: NA
abundance: NA
CDR3nt: TGTGCCAGCAGTCGGTCCGGGACCCGGGAGACCCAGTACTTC
CDR3aa: CASSRSGTRETQYF

v_gene: TRBV28
j_gene: TRBJ2-7
d_gene: NA
abundance: NA
CDR3nt: TGTGCCAGCAGTTTTCCAGGGCCCTACGAGCAGTACTTC
CDR3aa: CASSFPGPYEQYF

v_gene: TRBV2
j_gene: TRBJ2-3
d_gene: NA
abundance: NA
CDR3nt: TGTGCCAGCAGTGTGGGCTCGGGGGATACGCAGTATTTT
CDR3aa: CASSVGSGDTQYF

v_gene: TRBV28
j_gene: TRBJ1-1
d_gene: TRBD1
abundance: NA
CDR3nt: TGTGCCAGCGTGTCGGCGGGGGGGACAGGGCTCTCTGCCAACACTGAAGCTTTCTTT
CDR3aa: CASVSAGGTGLSANTEAFF

v_gene: TRBV11-3
j_gene: TRBJ2-3
d_gene: NA
abundance: NA
CDR3nt: TGTGCCAGCAGCTTAGACGGGGGGCAGTCAGATACGCAGTATTTT
CDR3aa: CASSLDGGQSDTQYF

v_gene: TRBV6-4
j_gene: TRBJ2-7
d_gene: TRBD2
abundance: NA
CDR3nt: TGTGCCAGCAGTGATCAACGGGGAGGGGAGCAGTACTTC
CDR3aa: CASSDQRGGEQYF